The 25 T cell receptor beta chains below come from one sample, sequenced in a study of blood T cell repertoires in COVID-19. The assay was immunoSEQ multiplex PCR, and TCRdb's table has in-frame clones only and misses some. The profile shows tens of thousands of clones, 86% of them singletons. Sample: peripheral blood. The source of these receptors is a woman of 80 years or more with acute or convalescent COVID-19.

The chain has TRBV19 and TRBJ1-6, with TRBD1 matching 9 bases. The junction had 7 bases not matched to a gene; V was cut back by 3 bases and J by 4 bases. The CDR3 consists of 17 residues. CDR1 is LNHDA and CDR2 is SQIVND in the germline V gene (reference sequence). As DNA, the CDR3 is TGTGCCAGTAGTATGGACAGGGGAGGTTTTTATAATTCACCCCTCCACTTT. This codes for CASSMDRGGFYNSPLHF.

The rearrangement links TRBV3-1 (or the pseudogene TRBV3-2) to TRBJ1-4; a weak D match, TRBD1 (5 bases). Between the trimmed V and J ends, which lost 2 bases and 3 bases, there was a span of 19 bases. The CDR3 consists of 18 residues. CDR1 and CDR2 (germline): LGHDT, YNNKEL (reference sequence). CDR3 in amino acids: CASSQTGTSGGANEKLFF. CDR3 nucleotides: TGTGCCAGCAGCCAAACCGGGACTTCCGGGGGTGCTAATGAAAAACTGTTTTTT.

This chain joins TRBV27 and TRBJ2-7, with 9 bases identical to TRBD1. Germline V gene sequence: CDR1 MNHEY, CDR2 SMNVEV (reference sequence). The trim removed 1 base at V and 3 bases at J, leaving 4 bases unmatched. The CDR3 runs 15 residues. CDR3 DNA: TGTGCCAGCAGTTTATGGGGACAGGGCAGCTACGAGCAGTACTTC. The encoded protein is CASSLWGQGSYEQYF.

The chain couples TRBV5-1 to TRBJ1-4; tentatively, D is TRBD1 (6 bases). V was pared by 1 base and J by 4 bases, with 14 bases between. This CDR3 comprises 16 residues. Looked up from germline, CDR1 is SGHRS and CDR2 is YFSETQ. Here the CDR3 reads CASSLLRQGNNEKLFF. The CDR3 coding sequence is TGCGCCAGCAGCTTGTTGCGTCAGGGGAATAATGAAAAACTGTTTTTT.

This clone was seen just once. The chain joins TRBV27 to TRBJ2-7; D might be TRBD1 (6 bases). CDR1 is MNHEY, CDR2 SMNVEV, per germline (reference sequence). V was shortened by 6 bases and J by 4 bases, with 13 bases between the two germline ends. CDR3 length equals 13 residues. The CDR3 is CASRRGTPYEQYF. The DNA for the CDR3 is TGTGCCAGCAGGAGGGGGACACCTTACGAGCAGTACTTC.

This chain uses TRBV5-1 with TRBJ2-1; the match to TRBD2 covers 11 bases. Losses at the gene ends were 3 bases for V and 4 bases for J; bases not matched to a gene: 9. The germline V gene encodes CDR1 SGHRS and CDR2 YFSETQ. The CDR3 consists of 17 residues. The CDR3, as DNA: TGCGCCAGCAGCTCGAACCTGCCTAGCGGGGGGTACAATGAGCAGTTCTTC. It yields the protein CASSSNLPSGGYNEQFF.

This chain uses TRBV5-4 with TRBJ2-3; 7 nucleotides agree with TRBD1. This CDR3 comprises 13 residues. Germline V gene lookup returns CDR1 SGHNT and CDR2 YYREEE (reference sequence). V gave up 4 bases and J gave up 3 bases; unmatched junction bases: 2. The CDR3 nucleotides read TGTGCCAGCAGCCCGACAGGGACAGATACGCAGTATTTT. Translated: CASSPTGTDTQYF. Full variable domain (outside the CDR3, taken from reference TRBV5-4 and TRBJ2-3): ETGVTQSPTHLIKTRGQQVTLRCSSQSGHNTVSWYQQALGQGPQFIFQYYREEENGRGNFPPRFSGLQFPNYSSELNVNALELDDSALYLCASSPTGTDTQYFGPGTRLTVL.

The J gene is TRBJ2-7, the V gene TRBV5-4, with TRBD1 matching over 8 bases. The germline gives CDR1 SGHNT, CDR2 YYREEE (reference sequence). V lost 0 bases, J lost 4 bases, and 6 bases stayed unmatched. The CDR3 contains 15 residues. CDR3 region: CASSLATGVGYEQYF. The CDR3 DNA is TGTGCCAGCAGCTTGGCGACAGGGGTGGGGTACGAGCAGTACTTC.

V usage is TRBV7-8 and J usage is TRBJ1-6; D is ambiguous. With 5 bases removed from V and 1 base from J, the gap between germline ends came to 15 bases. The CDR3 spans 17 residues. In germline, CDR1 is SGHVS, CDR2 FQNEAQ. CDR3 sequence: CASSLPGRASYNSPLHF. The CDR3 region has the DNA TGTGCCAGCAGCCTACCCGGGAGGGCGTCCTATAATTCACCCCTCCACTTT.

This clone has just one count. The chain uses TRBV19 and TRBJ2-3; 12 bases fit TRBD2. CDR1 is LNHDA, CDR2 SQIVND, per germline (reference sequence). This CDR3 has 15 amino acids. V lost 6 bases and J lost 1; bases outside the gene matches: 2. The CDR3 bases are TGTGCCAGTAGGCTAGCGGGGGGGGGCACAGATACGCAGTATTTT. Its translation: CASRLAGGGTDTQYF.

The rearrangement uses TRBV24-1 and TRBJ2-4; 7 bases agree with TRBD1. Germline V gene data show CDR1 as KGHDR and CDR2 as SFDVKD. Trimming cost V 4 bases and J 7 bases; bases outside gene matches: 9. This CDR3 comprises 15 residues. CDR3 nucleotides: TGTGCCACCAGTGACCGCCGACAGGGTCATAACATTCAGTACTTC. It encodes CATSDRRQGHNIQYF.

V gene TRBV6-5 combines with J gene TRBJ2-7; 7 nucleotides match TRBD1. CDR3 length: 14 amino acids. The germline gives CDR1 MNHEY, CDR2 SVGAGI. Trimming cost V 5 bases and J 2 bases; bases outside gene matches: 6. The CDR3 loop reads CASSPWTGPYEQYF. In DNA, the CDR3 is TGTGCCAGCAGTCCATGGACAGGACCCTACGAGCAGTACTTC.

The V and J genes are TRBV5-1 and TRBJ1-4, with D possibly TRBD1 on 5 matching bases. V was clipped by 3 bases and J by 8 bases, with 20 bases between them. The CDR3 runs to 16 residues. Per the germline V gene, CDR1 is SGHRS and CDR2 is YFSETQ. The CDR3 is CASSSTSSGLGEKLFF. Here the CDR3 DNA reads TGCGCCAGCAGCTCGACGAGTTCAGGGCTCGGAGAAAAACTGTTTTTT.

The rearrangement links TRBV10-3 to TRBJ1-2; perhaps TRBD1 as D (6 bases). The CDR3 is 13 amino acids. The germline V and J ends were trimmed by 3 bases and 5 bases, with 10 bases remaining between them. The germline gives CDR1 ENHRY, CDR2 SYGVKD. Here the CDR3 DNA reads TGTGCCATCAGTGACGGGACACCTTATGGCTACACCTTC. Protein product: CAISDGTPYGYTF.

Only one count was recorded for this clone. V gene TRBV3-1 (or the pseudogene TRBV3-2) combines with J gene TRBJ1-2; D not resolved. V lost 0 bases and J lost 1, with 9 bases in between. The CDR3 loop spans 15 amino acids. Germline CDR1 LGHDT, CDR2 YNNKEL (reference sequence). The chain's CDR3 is CASSQEFEVNYGYTF. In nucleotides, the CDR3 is TGTGCCAGCAGCCAAGAGTTTGAGGTTAACTATGGCTACACCTTC.

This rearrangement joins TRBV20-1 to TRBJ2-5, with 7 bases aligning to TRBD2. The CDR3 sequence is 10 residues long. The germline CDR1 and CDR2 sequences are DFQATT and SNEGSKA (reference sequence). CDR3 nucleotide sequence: TGCAGGACTAGCTTAGAGACCCAGTACTTC. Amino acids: CRTSLETQYF.

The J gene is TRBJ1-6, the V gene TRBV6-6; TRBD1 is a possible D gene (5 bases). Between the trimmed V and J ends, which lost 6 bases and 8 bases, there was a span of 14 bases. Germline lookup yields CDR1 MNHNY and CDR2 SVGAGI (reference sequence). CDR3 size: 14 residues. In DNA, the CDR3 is TGTGCCAGCAGCCCTCACGACAGCGATTCACCCCTCCACTTT. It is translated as CASSPHDSDSPLHF.

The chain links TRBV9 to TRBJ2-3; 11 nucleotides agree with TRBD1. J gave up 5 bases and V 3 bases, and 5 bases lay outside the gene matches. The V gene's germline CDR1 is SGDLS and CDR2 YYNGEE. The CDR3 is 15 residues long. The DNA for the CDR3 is TGTGCCAGCAGCGCTAGGACAGGGGGCAAAGATACGCAGTATTTT. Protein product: CASSARTGGKDTQYF.

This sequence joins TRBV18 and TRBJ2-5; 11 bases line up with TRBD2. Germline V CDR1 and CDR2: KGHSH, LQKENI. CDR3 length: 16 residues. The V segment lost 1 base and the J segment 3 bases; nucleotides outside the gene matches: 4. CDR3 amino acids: CASSPRKTSGEETQYF. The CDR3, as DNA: TGTGCCAGCTCACCACGAAAGACTAGCGGGGAAGAGACCCAGTACTTC.

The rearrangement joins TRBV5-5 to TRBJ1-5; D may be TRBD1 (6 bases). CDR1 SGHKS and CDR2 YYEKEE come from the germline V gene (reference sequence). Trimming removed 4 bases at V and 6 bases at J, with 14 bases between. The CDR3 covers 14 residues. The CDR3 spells CASSATGTSQPQHF. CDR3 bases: TGTGCCAGCAGCGCCACAGGGACAAGTCAGCCCCAGCATTTT. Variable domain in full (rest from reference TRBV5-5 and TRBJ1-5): DAGVTQSPTHLIKTRGQQVTLRCSPISGHKSVSWYQQVLGQGPQFIFQYYEKEERGRGNFPDRFSARQFPNYSSELNVNALLLGDSALYLCASSATGTSQPQHFGDGTRLSIL.

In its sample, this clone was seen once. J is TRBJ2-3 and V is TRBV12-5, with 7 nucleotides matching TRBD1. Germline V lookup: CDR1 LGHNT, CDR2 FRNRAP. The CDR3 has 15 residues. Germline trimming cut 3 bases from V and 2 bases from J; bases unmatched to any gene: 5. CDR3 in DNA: TGTGCTAGTGGTTTAGGGACAGAGTTCACAGATACGCAGTATTTT. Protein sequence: CASGLGTEFTDTQYF. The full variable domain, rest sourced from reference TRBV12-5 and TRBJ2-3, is DARVTQTPRHKVTEMGQEVTMRCQPILGHNTVFWYRQTMMQGLELLAYFRNRAPLDDSGMPKDRFSAEMPDATLATLKIQPSEPRDSAVYFCASGLGTEFTDTQYFGPGTRLTVL.

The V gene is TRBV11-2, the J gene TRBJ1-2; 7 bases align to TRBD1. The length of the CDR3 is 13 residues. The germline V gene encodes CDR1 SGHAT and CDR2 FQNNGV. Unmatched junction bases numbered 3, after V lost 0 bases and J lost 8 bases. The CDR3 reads CASSLEARGGYTF. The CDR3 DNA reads TGTGCCAGCAGCTTAGAGGCCAGGGGGGGCTACACCTTC.

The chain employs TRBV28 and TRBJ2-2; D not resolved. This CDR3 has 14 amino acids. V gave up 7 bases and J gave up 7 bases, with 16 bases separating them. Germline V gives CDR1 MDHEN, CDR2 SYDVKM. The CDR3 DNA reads TGTGCCAGCATCTCGGGTGGAAGTGGCGGGGAGCTGTTTTTT. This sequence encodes CASISGGSGGELFF.

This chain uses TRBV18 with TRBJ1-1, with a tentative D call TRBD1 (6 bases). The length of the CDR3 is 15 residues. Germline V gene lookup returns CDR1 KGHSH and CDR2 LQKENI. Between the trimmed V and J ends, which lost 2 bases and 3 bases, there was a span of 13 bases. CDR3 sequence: CASSPFEGGDTEAFF. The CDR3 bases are TGTGCCAGCTCACCATTCGAAGGGGGGGACACTGAAGCTTTCTTT.

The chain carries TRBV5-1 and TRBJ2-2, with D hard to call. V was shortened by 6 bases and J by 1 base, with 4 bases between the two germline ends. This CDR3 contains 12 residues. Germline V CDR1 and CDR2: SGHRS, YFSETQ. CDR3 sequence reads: CASTVNTGELFF. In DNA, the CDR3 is TGCGCCAGCACGGTGAACACCGGGGAGCTGTTTTTT.